This is a list of T cell receptor beta chains from one sample in a study of T-cell reconstitution after alpha-beta-depleted transplantation in children. MiXCR was run by TCRdb on the PCR reads, yielding one entry per CDR3 protein. In the table there are 330,000 or so distinct CDR3 sequences, around 9.1% of which are singletons. This sample comprised PBMCs, obtained before TCRalphabeta/CD19-depleted stem cell transplant. Every receptor here comes from a boy less than two years old with acute myeloid leukemia, due to receive a stem cell transplant. Each CDR3 is given with its conserved first and last residue. D genes are given only for firm matches. Expanded clones get a size class; other rows say once, few or many, or leave the size out.

j_call,cdr3_length,clone_size,v_call,d_call,cdr3_nt,cdr3_aa
TRBJ2-1,14,NA,TRBV24-1,NA,TGTGCCACCCCCCAGGACAGCTCCTACAATGAGCAGTTCTTC,CATPQDSSYNEQFF
TRBJ2-6,16,few,TRBV12-3/TRBV12-4,NA,TGTGCCAGCAGTCTAATCGACAGCTCTGGGGCCAACGTCCTGACTTTC,CASSLIDSSGANVLTF
TRBJ1-2,14,few,TRBV7-9,NA,TGTGCCAGCAGCTTCGGGGGGGGGTTCTATGGCTACACCTTC,CASSFGGGFYGYTF
TRBJ2-3,15,many,TRBV7-3,NA,TGTGCCAGCAGCTTAATAGGTACAGGCTCAGATACGCAGTATTTT,CASSLIGTGSDTQYF
TRBJ2-4,13,many,TRBV29-1,NA,TGCAGCGTTTTACTCCCACTCAAAAACATTCAGTACTTC,CSVLLPLKNIQYF
TRBJ2-5,15,many,TRBV5-1,NA,TGCGCCAGCAGCACCCCCGGGGGGCAGCAAGAGACCCAGTACTTC,CASSTPGGQQETQYF
TRBJ2-7,14,many,TRBV6-5,NA,TGTGCCAGCAGTTACGCAGGGCAAATGGGGGAGCAGTACTTC,CASSYAGQMGEQYF
TRBJ2-5,15,many,TRBV5-1,NA,TGCGCCAGCAGCTTACAAGGACAGCCCCAGGAGACCCAGTACTTC,CASSLQGQPQETQYF
TRBJ1-2,12,many,TRBV2,NA,TGTGCCAGCCAGGACCTGGGCTATGGCTACACCTTC,CASQDLGYGYTF
TRBJ2-5,16,NA,TRBV4-3,NA,TGCGCCAGCAGCCAAGTCGACTCCGTGGGGCAAGAGACCCAGTACTTC,CASSQVDSVGQETQYF
TRBJ1-2,15,NA,TRBV20-1,NA,TGCAGTGCTAGTCCCGTGGCAGACTCCCTTGGGGGCTACACCTTC,CSASPVADSLGGYTF
TRBJ2-7,17,many,TRBV11-2,TRBD2,TGTGCCAGCAGCTTAGTTCTGGCGCGCGGGAGCTCCTACGAGCAGTACTTC,CASSLVLARGSSYEQYF
TRBJ2-1,16,many,TRBV7-3,NA,TGTGCCAGCAGCCCCCCTGCTGCGAGCCCCTACAATGAGCAGTTCTTC,CASSPPAASPYNEQFF
TRBJ2-2,16,many,TRBV5-1,NA,TGCGCCAGCAGCTTGGGGATCTCAGCGAGCACCGGGGAGCTGTTTTTT,CASSLGISASTGELFF
TRBJ1-1,14,many,TRBV15,NA,TGTGCCACCAGCTCCCGGGCCCTTGGCACTGAAGCTTTCTTT,CATSSRALGTEAFF
TRBJ2-1,16,many,TRBV7-9,TRBD1,TGTGCCAGCAGCTCTGATAAAGGGGGCCGGTACAATGAGCAGTTCTTC,CASSSDKGGRYNEQFF
TRBJ2-5,14,many,TRBV19,TRBD1,TGTGCCAGTAGTTACAGGGGGCAGGGAGAGACCCAGTACTTC,CASSYRGQGETQYF
TRBJ1-2,13,many,TRBV20-1,NA,TGCAGTGCTAGAGCAGACGGGTACTATGGCTACACCTTC,CSARADGYYGYTF
TRBJ1-1,13,many,TRBV5-1,NA,TGCGCCAGCACCGTACAGGAGAACACTGAAGCTTTCTTT,CASTVQENTEAFF
TRBJ2-7,15,few,TRBV27,NA,TGTGCCAGCACTCCTTCCATGGGCAGCTCCTACGAGCAGTACTTC,CASTPSMGSSYEQYF
TRBJ2-1,11,many,TRBV20-1,NA,TGCAGTGCTCTGACTGGGGATGAGCAGTTCTTC,CSALTGDEQFF
TRBJ2-2,16,many,TRBV2,TRBD2,TGTGCCAGCAGTGAAATAGCGGGAAGGTTGGGCGGGGAGCTGTTTTTT,CASSEIAGRLGGELFF
TRBJ2-3,13,many,TRBV4-3,NA,TGCGCCAGCAGCCAAGATCTGGGAGATACGCAGTATTTT,CASSQDLGDTQYF
TRBJ2-7,16,NA,TRBV4-2,NA,TGTGCCAGCAGCCAAGATACGCTAGCAGGGGTCTACGAGCAGTACTTC,CASSQDTLAGVYEQYF
TRBJ2-7,16,many,TRBV4-3,TRBD2,TGCGCCAGCAGCCATGCGACTAGCGGGACCCCCTACGAGCAGTACTTC,CASSHATSGTPYEQYF
TRBJ1-5,12,few,TRBV6-5,NA,TGTGCCAGCGGGGCAGGCAATCAGCCCCAGCATTTT,CASGAGNQPQHF
TRBJ2-2,13,NA,TRBV4-2,NA,TGTGCCAGCAGCCAAGATTGGTCCGGGGAGCTGTTTTTT,CASSQDWSGELFF
TRBJ2-7,17,many,TRBV28,NA,TGTGCCAGCAGCCCCGTGTGGCTTGGAGGGACGGGGTACGAGCAGTACTTC,CASSPVWLGGTGYEQYF
TRBJ2-5,13,many,TRBV24-1,NA,TGTGCCACCAGTGATTTTTCAGCAGAGACCCAGTACTTC,CATSDFSAETQYF
TRBJ2-7,13,few,TRBV20-1,TRBD2,TGCAGTGCCCAATCGGCTAGCGGCCACGAGCAGTACTTC,CSAQSASGHEQYF
TRBJ2-5,11,many,TRBV29-1,NA,TGCAGCGGACAGATCCAAGAGACCCAGTACTTC,CSGQIQETQYF
TRBJ2-2,13,many,TRBV29-1,NA,TGCAGCGTTACTGGGACTTGGAGCGGGGAGCTGTTTTTT,CSVTGTWSGELFF
TRBJ1-6,13,many,TRBV7-2,NA,TGTGCCAGCAGCCGGGAGTATAATTCACCCCTCCACTTT,CASSREYNSPLHF
TRBJ2-7,14,many,TRBV28,TRBD2,TGTGCCAGCAGTTTTAGGACTAGAACCTACGAGCAGTACTTC,CASSFRTRTYEQYF
TRBJ2-7,18,NA,TRBV11-2,TRBD1,TGTGCCAGCAGCTTCGACTTTTTACGGACAGGGGGCAACTACGAGCAGTACTTC,CASSFDFLRTGGNYEQYF
TRBJ1-1,13,many,TRBV20-1,NA,TGCAGTGCTCTTCACATCCGAGGGACTGAAGCTTTCTTT,CSALHIRGTEAFF
TRBJ1-2,15,many,TRBV7-2,NA,TGTGCCAGCAGCGAGTCCTTCGGGAACTACTATGGCTACACCTTC,CASSESFGNYYGYTF
TRBJ2-7,15,few,TRBV19,NA,TGTGCCAGTAGTACATCCGGGACCGCCGCCTACGAGCAGTACTTC,CASSTSGTAAYEQYF
TRBJ2-7,15,few,TRBV27,TRBD1,TGTGCCAGCAGTTTAAGACAGGGGAATACCTACGAGCAGTACTTC,CASSLRQGNTYEQYF
TRBJ2-7,12,many,TRBV5-1,NA,TGCGCCAGCAGCGGCGCAGGGGCCGAGCAGTACTTC,CASSGAGAEQYF
TRBJ1-4,15,many,TRBV10-2,TRBD1,TGCGCCAGCAGTGAGTCCGGGACAGGGTACGAAAAACTGTTTTTT,CASSESGTGYEKLFF
TRBJ1-1,15,many,TRBV25-1,NA,TGTGCCAGCAGTGCTTTCAGGGAGGTGAACACTGAAGCTTTCTTT,CASSAFREVNTEAFF
TRBJ1-2,15,many,TRBV14,NA,TGTGCCAGCAGCCAAGACCTAATATCCACTTATGGCTACACCTTC,CASSQDLISTYGYTF